Below, 2 T cell receptor beta chains from the same sample are listed, as sequenced in a study of cytomegalovirus exposure and HLA in healthy donors. PCR involved 60 Vbeta and 13 Jbeta primers. Using immunoSEQ multiplex PCR, the repertoire was profiled, and TCRdb retains in-frame clones only, with some absent. Among 110,000 to 150,000 clones listed, 65% to 90% were seen once. Sequencing input: PBMCs. The receptors here all came from a female donor in good health and CMV-seronegative.

The chain has TRBV28 and TRBJ2-2; the D gene is possibly TRBD2 (5 bases). The CDR3 totals 11 residues. V lost 10 bases and J 7 bases, leaving 10 bases between the germline ends. Per the germline V gene, CDR1 is MDHEN and CDR2 is SYDVKM. CDR3 in DNA: TGTGCCACCAACGGGGACGGGGAGCTGTTTTTT. Its protein is CATNGDGELFF.

The rearrangement links TRBV4-1 to TRBJ2-5; 9 bases agree with TRBD1. V lost 8 bases to trimming and J lost 5 bases; unmatched junction nucleotides: 12. CDR3 length equals 15 residues. The germline gives CDR1 MGHRA, CDR2 YSYEKL. The DNA of the CDR3 is TGCGCCAGCCGTCGATCGGGTGACAGGGGGGAGACCCAGTACTTC. Translation gives CASRRSGDRGETQYF.